This T cell receptor beta chain originates from a study of T cell repertoires in cytomegalovirus infection. Overall study: Epitope selection comprised recently identified HLA-C-restricted CMV epitopes and well-studied HLA-B-restricted CMV epitopes. Both CMV infection and a matching HLA type were indicated by public TCR beta signatures. Overall study findings and caveats: Summed public TCR beta family frequency identified CMV carriers bearing the relevant HLA. It was HLA-C-restricted CMV-specific TCR beta clonotypes that dominated the response ex vivo.

Regarding this clonotype: Its antigen is unidentified.

TCRdb itself ran the reads through MiXCR, one entry per CDR3 protein. The top ten clones hold over 10% of a sample with fewer than 900,000 distinct CDR3 sequences, 29% of them seen once. Germline V CDR1 and CDR2: ENHRY, SYGVKD. The CDR3 is 13 residues long. The receptor was isolated from a human donor in good health (CMV status not recorded). Some clones in this sample may be carry-over from other donors' samples. The starting material was cultured CD8+ T cells from PBMCs, obtained from culture after CMV antigen stimulation. The V call is TRBV10-3, the J call TRBJ1-5, with a weak D call TRBD1 (5 bases). Here the CDR3 reads CAPSPDTNQPQHF. The CDR3 nucleotides are TGTGCTCCCTCCCCGGACACCAATCAGCCCCAGCATTTT.